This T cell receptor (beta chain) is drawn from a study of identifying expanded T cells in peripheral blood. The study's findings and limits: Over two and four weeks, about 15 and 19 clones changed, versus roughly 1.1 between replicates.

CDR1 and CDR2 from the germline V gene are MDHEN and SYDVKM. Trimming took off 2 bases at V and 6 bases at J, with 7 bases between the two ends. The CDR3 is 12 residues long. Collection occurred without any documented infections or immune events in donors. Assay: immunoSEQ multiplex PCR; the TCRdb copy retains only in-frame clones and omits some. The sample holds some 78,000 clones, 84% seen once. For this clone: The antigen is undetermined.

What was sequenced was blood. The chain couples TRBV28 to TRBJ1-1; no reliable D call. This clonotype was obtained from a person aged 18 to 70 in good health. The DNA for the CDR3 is TGTGCCAGCAGTTTAGCCCGCGCTGAAGCTTTCTTT. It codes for CASSLARAEAFF. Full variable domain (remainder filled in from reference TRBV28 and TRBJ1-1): DVKVTQSSRYLVKRTGEKVFLECVQDMDHENMFWYRQDPGLGLRLIYFSYDVKMKEKGDIPEGYSVSREKKERFSLILESASTNQTSMYLCASSLARAEAFFGQGTRLTVV.